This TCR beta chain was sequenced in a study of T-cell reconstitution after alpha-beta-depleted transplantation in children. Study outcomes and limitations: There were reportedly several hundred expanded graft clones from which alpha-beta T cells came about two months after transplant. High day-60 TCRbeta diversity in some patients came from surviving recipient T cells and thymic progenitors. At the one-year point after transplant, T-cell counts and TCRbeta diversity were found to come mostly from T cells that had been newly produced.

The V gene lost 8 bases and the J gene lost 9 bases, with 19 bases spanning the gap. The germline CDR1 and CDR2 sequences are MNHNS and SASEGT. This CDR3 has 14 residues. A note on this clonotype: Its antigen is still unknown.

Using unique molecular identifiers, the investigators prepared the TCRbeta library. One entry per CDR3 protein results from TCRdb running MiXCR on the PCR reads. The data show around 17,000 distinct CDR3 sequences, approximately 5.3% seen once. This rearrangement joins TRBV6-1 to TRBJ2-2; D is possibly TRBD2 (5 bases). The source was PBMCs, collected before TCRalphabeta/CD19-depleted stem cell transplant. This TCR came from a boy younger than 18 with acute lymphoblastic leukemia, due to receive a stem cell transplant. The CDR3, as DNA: TGTGCCAGCGCCCAGACACGGAGGACCTGGGAGCTGTTTTTT. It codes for CASAQTRRTWELFF.